Below are 8 T cell receptor beta chains sequenced from a single sample in a study of tumor-infiltrating lymphocytes in primary liver carcinoma. A constant-region primer served to make TCR beta cDNA from around 540 ng total RNA. Libraries for TCR beta were built through three nested multiplex PCR rounds, which together made up a slightly modified ARM-PCR procedure. Running roughly 10 cycles apiece, the first two PCR rounds relied on TRBV1-TRBV30 forward primers together with a C-beta reverse primer. TCRdb passed the multiplex PCR reads through MiXCR, listing each CDR3 protein once. The profile shows tens of thousands of distinct CDR3 sequences, around 70% of them singletons. Co-extracted RNA and DNA came from around 18-30 mg of unsorted bulk tissue. Material: liver tumor tissue from sampling region 1. The sample's subset: tumor region T1, superior pole. Receptor source: a man aged 40-50 years with primary liver carcinoma and hepatitis B virus infection.

This clonotype was detected only once. Germline is not matched at one junction end, which may reflect a read error. CDR3 sequence: CASSEDRGGRPQHF. Here the CDR3 DNA reads TGTGCAAGCAGTGAAGACAGGGGAGGACGGCCCCAGCATTTT. This rearrangement joins TRBV6-1 to TRBJ1-5; 8 bases fit TRBD1. The CDR3 has 14 amino acids. Germline lookup yields CDR1 MNHNS and CDR2 SASEGT.

This clonotype was seen more than once but under ten times. One end of the junction is discordant with germline, which a read error may explain. The chain combines TRBV12-3 or TRBV12-4 with TRBJ2-1; 10 positions agree with TRBD2. The CDR3 totals 14 residues. This CDR3 reads CASIVLAGLGEQFF. DNA of the CDR3: TGTGCTAGCATTGTACTAGCGGGGCTTGGTGAGCAGTTCTTC.

Ten or more counts support this clonotype. The chain combines TRBV6-5 with TRBJ2-5; a weak D match, TRBD1 (7 bases). Germline CDR1 MNHEY, CDR2 SVGAGI. CDR3 length: 15 residues. V lost 0 bases to trimming and J lost 4 bases, with 12 bases between them. CDR3 sequence (DNA): TGTGCCAGCAGTTACTCTGGGCAGGGGGGAGAGACCCAGTACTTC. Translating gives CASSYSGQGGETQYF.

This clonotype was counted once. A read error may produce the germline difference seen at one junction end. This chain links TRBV12-3 or TRBV12-4 with TRBJ1-2; a weak D match, TRBD1 (6 bases). The CDR3 loop spans 15 amino acids. CDR3 in DNA: TGTGTCAGCAGTTTAAGAGACAGGCCCTTCTATGACTACACCTTC. It yields the protein CVSSLRDRPFYDYTF.

In regard to this clonotype: Relative to the germline gene, one junction end is altered; a read error may explain this. CDR3 in DNA: TGTGCCGGCACCGAAGCGACCGCGACTAGTTCACCCCTCCACTTC. Encoded protein: CAGTEATATSSPLHF. The V and J genes are TRBV6-1 and TRBJ1-6; no clear D gene. Germline V lookup: CDR1 MNHNS, CDR2 SASEGT. The CDR3 runs 15 residues.

Turning to this clonotype: A much more abundant neighbour one base away suggests this may be a read error. The genes are TRBV5-8 and TRBJ1-6; the D is unclear. Germline V gene lookup returns CDR1 SGHTS and CDR2 YDEGEE. This CDR3 contains 17 residues. CDR3: CAISLATGTDHNSPLHF. The CDR3 DNA follows: TGTGCCATCAGCTTGGCCACGGGTACCGACCATAATTCACCCCTCCACTTT. Full variable domain (remainder filled in from reference TRBV5-8 and TRBJ1-6): EAGVTQSPTHLIKTRGQQATLRCSPISGHTSVYWYQQALGLGLQFLLWYDEGEERNRGNFPPRFSGRQFPNYSSELNVNALELEDSALYLCAISLATGTDHNSPLHFGNGTRLTVT.

The chain joins TRBV20-1 to TRBJ2-2, with 7 positions matching TRBD2. Germline trimming cut 4 bases from V and 6 bases from J; bases unmatched to any gene: 5. Germline V CDR1 and CDR2: DFQATT, SNEGSKA (reference sequence). This CDR3 is built from 13 residues. The CDR3 bases are TGCAGTGCTACAGATAGCGGGTCCGGGGAGCTGTTTTTT. Amino acid sequence: CSATDSGSGELFF.

The J gene is TRBJ1-2, the V gene TRBV14; TRBD1 agrees at 7 bases. Per the germline V gene, CDR1 is SGHDN and CDR2 is FVKESK. The trim removed 2 bases at V and 13 bases at J, leaving 13 bases unmatched. This CDR3 spans 14 amino acids. The CDR3 protein is CASSQYGTVSPITF. CDR3 coding DNA: TGTGCCAGCAGCCAATATGGGACAGTCTCCCCCATCACCTTC.